What follows describes a single TCR beta chain. Losses at the gene ends were 4 bases for V and 7 bases for J; bases not matched to a gene: 6. This CDR3 has 14 amino acids. Germline V gene sequence: CDR1 SGDLS, CDR2 YYNGEE. The source of the sample is a study of blood T cell repertoires in COVID-19. The overall study: In each case, the material was cDNA or gDNA derived from T cells, B-cell-depleted T cells, or PBMCs.

Authors' methods: Estimates of nucleated cell counts were drawn from the amplification of reference gene primers. Sequencing was performed with immunoSEQ multiplex PCR; in TCRdb, only in-frame clones are kept and a portion is missing. The V and J calls and the clone size are those of that table, but D and trimming were determined from the DNA. Of 250,000 to 300,000 clones listed, around 86% are singletons. The receptor comes from a woman in her sixties with active or convalescent COVID-19. The chain employs TRBV9 and TRBJ2-2; 8 bases are a match to TRBD1. The sample was peripheral blood. The DNA of the CDR3 is TGTGCCAGCAGCCCTCGGACAGGGATCGGGGAGCTGTTTTTT. This sequence encodes CASSPRTGIGELFF.